This TCR beta chain was found in a study of CD8 T cells in ankylosing spondylitis. This clonotype has at least ten counts. Its antigen is unidentified. Broader study findings: A motif in TCR beta, a set of eight highly homologous variants, appeared characteristic of ankylosing spondylitis blood. CD8+ cells made up the disease-linked clones, which were relatively rare in peripheral blood. Significant enrichment of disease-linked clones was reported in matched ankylosing spondylitis synovial fluid.

The germline CDR1 and CDR2 sequences are DFQATT and SNEGSKA (reference sequence). The junction had 7 bases not matched to a gene; V was cut back by 0 bases and J by 4 bases. CDR3 length equals 15 residues. Scientists made TCR beta libraries using quantitative 5'-RACE with molecular barcodes. TCRdb re-analysed the 5' RACE reads in MiXCR, keeping a single row per CDR3 protein. The table lists roughly 250,000 distinct CDR3 sequences, roughly 8.6% of them singletons. Material for sequencing was blood, either unsorted or a sorted T cell fraction (not recorded which). The chain combines TRBV20-1 with TRBJ2-7; 9 bases line up with TRBD2. The source of this sequence is a male donor with ankylosing spondylitis or in good health (not recorded which). The CDR3 bases are TGCAGTGCTAGAGATCTCACGGCGGGAGGGTACGAGCAGTACTTC. Translated, it gives CSARDLTAGGYEQYF.